This TCR beta chain was observed in a study of early T cells in non-severe SARS-CoV-2 infection. Study in general: Chains from this unsorted whole-blood bulk RNA could not be paired.

About this clonotype itself: Its antigen is unidentified. A read error is possible here, since a much larger clone lies one base away.

Looked up from germline, CDR1 is SGHRS and CDR2 is YFSETQ. The CDR3 contains 15 residues. Overall study findings and caveats: A preference for anti-spike CD8 responses marked VDJdb matching, which missed private and CD4 specificities.

Individual cDNA molecules each received unique molecular identifiers attached to them. TCRdb reanalysed the 5' RACE reads using MiXCR and keeps one entry per CDR3 protein. Here the sample spans 50,000 or so distinct CDR3 sequences, 5.6% being singletons. The chain couples TRBV5-1 to TRBJ2-3; TRBD2 might be the D (5 bases). The sample consisted of whole blood. This receptor was obtained from an adult who was a healthcare worker with PCR-confirmed SARS-CoV-2 infection or an uninfected control (not recorded which). The CDR3 here is CDSSLVGGPSDTQYF. The CDR3 DNA reads TGCGACAGCAGCTTGGTAGGAGGCCCGTCAGATACGCAGTATTTT.